The 24 T cell receptor beta chains given below trace back to one sample, sequenced in a study of T cells in Graves' hyperthyroidism and ophthalmopathy. Amplified regions were TCR beta CDR3 sequences from RNA transcripts. Researchers ran a first-round RT-PCR on the TCR CDR3 using the HTBI primer set. TCRdb re-analysed the multiplex PCR reads in MiXCR, keeping a single row per CDR3 protein. The sample lists around 600,000 distinct CDR3 sequences, approximately 15% seen once, with 7.3% in the top ten. The sequenced sample was blood. Receptor source: a woman in her twenties or thirties with Graves' hyperthyroidism.

This clonotype came up many times. One end of the junction does not line up with germline, which may come from a read error. V usage is TRBV7-2 and J usage is TRBJ1-3, with D tentatively TRBD1 (6 bases). CDR3 size: 13 residues. Germline V gene data show CDR1 as SGHTA and CDR2 as FQGNSA. The CDR3 DNA follows: TGTGCCAGCAGCTTAGCTTGGGACAACAGCATATATTTT. It yields the protein CASSLAWDNSIYF.

This clonotype was recorded at least ten times. This chain joins TRBV3-1 and TRBJ1-2; D ambiguous. The V gene's germline CDR1 is LGHDT and CDR2 YNNKEL (reference sequence). The CDR3 contains 18 residues. V gave up 3 bases and J gave up 4 bases, with 24 bases separating them. The chain's CDR3 is CASSQGAAGDYASYGYTF. Written as DNA, the CDR3 is TGTGCCAGCAGCCAGGGCGCGGCAGGCGATTACGCGTCCTATGGCTACACCTTC.

The genes are TRBV19 and TRBJ2-1, with D possibly being TRBD1 (5 bases). From germline, CDR1 is LNHDA and CDR2 SQIVND (reference sequence). The CDR3 has 17 residues. V lost 0 bases and J 4 bases, leaving 16 bases between the germline ends. The CDR3 sequence: CASSIEGPWRSYNEQFF. The CDR3 bases are TGTGCCAGTAGTATAGAGGGGCCCTGGAGAAGTTACAATGAGCAGTTCTTC.

This clonotype was detected ten times or more. This sequence joins TRBV20-1 and TRBJ2-7, with D perhaps TRBD2 (6 bases). The CDR3 covers 12 residues. V lost 3 bases and J lost 4, with 10 bases in between. Germline V CDR1 and CDR2: DFQATT, SNEGSKA (reference sequence). The CDR3, as DNA: TGCAGTGCTAGTGGACTAAAATACGAGCAGTACTTC. Translation: CSASGLKYEQYF.

This CDR3 reads CASVDKNGYTF. The DNA of the CDR3 is TGTGCCAGCGTGGACAAGAATGGCTACACCTTC. The chain recombines TRBV3-1 with TRBJ1-2; D might be TRBD1 (5 bases). The V and J ends lost 8 bases and 6 bases respectively, with 10 bases between them. The CDR3 is 11 amino acids. Germline assignment: CDR1 LGHDT and CDR2 YNNKEL (reference sequence). Drawing the rest from reference TRBV3-1 and TRBJ1-2, the complete variable domain is DTAVSQTPKYLVTQMGNDKSIKCEQNLGHDTMYWYKQDSKKFLKIMFSYNNKELIINETVPNRFSPKSPDKAHLNLHINSLELGDSAVYFCASVDKNGYTFGSGTRLTVV.

The table lists this clonotype with many counts. The chain carries TRBV11-2 and TRBJ2-7; D may be TRBD2 (6 bases). Trimming left V 5 bases short and J 4 bases short, with 18 bases between. CDR1 SGHAT and CDR2 FQNNGV come from the germline V gene. The CDR3 is 15 amino acids. CDR3 nucleotides: TGTGCCAGCAGCGCCCAACCTCGGGGGTGGTACGAGCAGTACTTC. Translated, it gives CASSAQPRGWYEQYF.

This clonotype was seen only a few times. The gene calls are TRBV9 and TRBJ2-7; the D call may be TRBD1 or TRBD2 (5 bases each). CDR1 and CDR2 from the germline V gene are SGDLS and YYNGEE. The CDR3 consists of 15 residues. V was clipped by 0 bases and J by 3 bases, with 13 bases between them. CDR3 residues: CASSVEEGKNYEQYF. As DNA, the CDR3 is TGTGCCAGCAGCGTAGAAGAGGGGAAAAACTACGAGCAGTACTTC. Full variable domain (rest looked up from reference TRBV9 and TRBJ2-7): DSGVTQTPKHLITATGQRVTLRCSPRSGDLSVYWYQQSLDQGLQFLIQYYNGEERAKGNILERFSAQQFPDLHSELNLSSLELGDSALYFCASSVEEGKNYEQYFGPGTRLTVT.

In this sample, this clonotype turned up many times. CDR3 DNA: TGTGCCAGCAGCTTAGGCCCTCAGGTGCTAAGGGAGCAGTTCTTC. This translates into CASSLGPQVLREQFF. The chain links TRBV7-2 to TRBJ2-1; no reliable D call. This CDR3 is 15 amino acids long. In germline, CDR1 is SGHTA, CDR2 FQGNSA. Trimming took off 1 base at V and 10 bases at J, with 17 bases between the two ends. The whole variable domain, remainder taken from reference TRBV7-2 and TRBJ2-1, is GAGVSQSPSNKVTEKGKDVELRCDPISGHTALYWYRQSLGQGLEFLIYFQGNSAPDKSGLPSDRFSAERTGGSVSTLTIQRTQQEDSAVYLCASSLGPQVLREQFFGPGTRLTVL.

This clonotype has ten or more counts. This sequence joins TRBV29-1 and TRBJ2-3, with 7 nucleotides matching TRBD2. Germline loops: CDR1 SQVTM, CDR2 ANQGSEA. J was trimmed by 5 bases and V by 4 bases; bases with no gene match: 9. The CDR3 covers 14 residues. Written as DNA, the CDR3 is TGCAGCGTTGTAGGCGGGAGAAGTTTAGATACGCAGTATTTT. Translating it yields CSVVGGRSLDTQYF.

As to this clonotype: This may be a read error: a much more frequent sequence differs by one nucleotide. V gene TRBV7-7 combines with J gene TRBJ2-5; D unclear. Trimming left V 0 bases short and J 2 bases short, with 7 bases between. Germline CDR1 is SSHAT and CDR2 is FNYEAQ (reference sequence). CDR3 length: 14 residues. CDR3 region: CASSLAGFQETQYF. Here the CDR3 DNA reads TGTGCCAGCAGCTTAGCGGGATTTCAAGAGACCCAGTACTTC.

This clonotype was counted at least ten times. The chain combines TRBV3-1 with TRBJ2-7; D call uncertain. CDR1 is LGHDT, CDR2 YNNKEL, per germline (reference sequence). The CDR3 consists of 16 residues. Between the trimmed V and J ends, which lost 4 bases and 4 bases, there was a span of 20 bases. The CDR3 spells CASSRIFETAKYEQYF. The CDR3 nucleotides are TGTGCCAGCAGCCGAATTTTCGAGACCGCAAAGTACGAGCAGTACTTC.

The count of this clonotype is one. The junction shows a germline mismatch at one end, possibly a read error. The J gene is TRBJ2-6, the V gene TRBV9; TRBD1 aligns across 7 bases. Germline CDR1 SGDLS, CDR2 YYNGEE. The CDR3 runs to 18 residues. Here the CDR3 DNA reads TGTGCCAGCAGCGTCAGGGGGTCCCCTTTCGGTGGGGCCAACGTCCCGACTTTC. It encodes CASSVRGSPFGGANVPTF. The whole variable domain, remainder taken from reference TRBV9 and TRBJ2-6, is DSGVTQTPKHLITATGQRVTLRCSPRSGDLSVYWYQQSLDQGLQFLIQYYNGEERAKGNILERFSAQQFPDLHSELNLSSLELGDSALYFCASSVRGSPFGGANVPTFGAGSRLTVL.

This clonotype was picked up a small number of times. V gene TRBV5-1 combines with J gene TRBJ1-1; D gene unclear. Trimming pared 4 bases from V and 7 bases from J, leaving 11 bases between. Germline assignment: CDR1 SGHRS and CDR2 YFSETQ. This CDR3 has 12 residues. The CDR3: CASSANLGEAFF. CDR3 bases: TGCGCCAGCAGCGCGAACCTGGGTGAAGCTTTCTTT.

This clonotype has ten or more counts. CDR3 DNA: TGCGCCAGCAGCTTCGAGGGACTAGCGGGCTTACTCACAGATACGCAGTATTTT. It yields the protein CASSFEGLAGLLTDTQYF. The chain employs TRBV5-1 and TRBJ2-3, with TRBD2 matching over 12 bases. The CDR3 extends over 18 amino acids. Germline CDR1 SGHRS, CDR2 YFSETQ. V lost 2 bases to trimming and J lost 2 bases; unmatched junction nucleotides: 9.

This clonotype came up many times. The chain is built from TRBV28 and TRBJ2-7, with D unclear. The CDR3 spans 13 residues. CDR1 is MDHEN, CDR2 SYDVKM, per germline. The germline V and J ends were trimmed by 6 bases and 0 bases, with 9 bases remaining between them. The CDR3 reads CASSLRGSYEQYF. CDR3 bases: TGTGCCAGCAGCCTCCGTGGCTCCTACGAGCAGTACTTC.

Here the CDR3 reads CASRAGAHYEQYF. The CDR3 DNA follows: TGTGCCTCCAGGGCCGGGGCTCACTACGAGCAGTACTTC. V and J are TRBV30 and TRBJ2-7; the D gene could be TRBD1 or TRBD2 (5 bases each). This CDR3 has 13 amino acids. Germline CDR1 is GTSNPN and CDR2 is SVGIG (reference sequence). Trimming left V 7 bases short and J 3 bases short, with 16 bases between.

In this sample, this clonotype turned up many times. The gene calls are TRBV7-9 and TRBJ2-5, with no clear D. CDR1 and CDR2 from the germline V gene are SEHNR and FQNEAQ (reference sequence). V shed 3 bases and J shed 1 base, with 9 bases lying between them. The CDR3 runs to 14 residues. This CDR3 reads CASSLGIAQETQYF. The CDR3 DNA follows: TGTGCCAGCAGCTTGGGTATAGCCCAAGAGACCCAGTACTTC.

This clonotype was found many times. The chain has TRBV7-9 and TRBJ1-1; tentatively, D is TRBD1 (5 bases). Between the trimmed V and J ends, which lost 4 bases and 0 bases, there was a span of 12 bases. Germline CDR1 SEHNR, CDR2 FQNEAQ (reference sequence). The CDR3 contains 15 residues. As DNA, the CDR3 is TGTGCCAGCAGCTCCCCGACAGTGCTGAACACTGAAGCTTTCTTT. Translation gives CASSSPTVLNTEAFF.

This clonotype was picked up many times. The chain joins TRBV20-1 to TRBJ2-1; no definite D call. Trimming stripped 0 bases from V and 11 bases from J, with 14 bases between. This CDR3 contains 13 residues. Germline CDR1 reads DFQATT; CDR2 reads SNEGSKA (reference sequence). The CDR3 protein is CSARDRWGWKQFF. DNA for the CDR3: TGCAGTGCTAGAGATCGATGGGGATGGAAGCAGTTCTTC.

This clonotype was seen many times. The chain employs TRBV5-4 and TRBJ2-1, with D tentatively TRBD1 (5 bases). Germline V lookup: CDR1 SGHNT, CDR2 YYREEE (reference sequence). The CDR3 covers 14 residues. Trimming stripped 6 bases from V and 0 bases from J, with 10 bases between. In DNA, the CDR3 is TGTGCCAGCAATAGGGGTGCCTCCTACAATGAGCAGTTCTTC. Its protein product is CASNRGASYNEQFF.

With regard to this clonotype: This may arise from a read error, as a much more abundant clone is one base away. The genes are TRBV12-3 or TRBV12-4 and TRBJ2-5; D gene ambiguous. The CDR3 has 13 residues. The CDR3 is CAGSSRYQETQYF. CDR3 in DNA: TGTGCCGGCAGTTCCCGATACCAAGAGACCCAGTACTTC.

The chain couples TRBV19 to TRBJ2-1; TRBD1 is a possible D gene (5 bases). The CDR3 runs 16 residues. Germline loops: CDR1 LNHDA, CDR2 SQIVND (reference sequence). The V end lost 5 bases, the J end lost 2 bases, and 16 bases lay between the germline ends. The CDR3 sequence is CASSGGPGPTYNEQFF. CDR3 DNA sequence: TGTGCCAGTAGTGGCGGCCCAGGGCCCACCTACAATGAGCAGTTCTTC.

The chain combines TRBV28 with TRBJ1-2; D is unresolved. V was shortened by 3 bases and J by 7 bases, with 15 bases between the two germline ends. Germline V gives CDR1 MDHEN, CDR2 SYDVKM. The CDR3 length is 14 residues. The DNA for the CDR3 is TGTGCCAGCAGTTTTCCGACGAGAGGTGGTGGCTACACCTTC. Its translation is CASSFPTRGGGYTF.

The chain carries TRBV4-1 and TRBJ1-1, with D uncertain. Germline V gene sequence: CDR1 MGHRA, CDR2 YSYEKL. CDR3 size: 16 residues. Trimming took off 1 base at V and 5 bases at J, with 17 bases between the two ends. CDR3 bases: TGCGCCAGCAGCCAAGCCCTCTCCACCCCGGGGACTGAAGCTTTCTTT. Translating it yields CASSQALSTPGTEAFF.